This is a list of T cell receptor beta chains from one sample in a study of blood T cells in healthy people across ages. Via MiXCR, TCRdb re-called the 5' RACE reads, giving one row per CDR3 protein. The sample lists roughly 1,700,000 distinct CDR3 sequences, under 30% occurring once. Sequencing was done on a sample of blood. The source is a woman aged 25 to 45 in good health. Both conserved end residues are part of each CDR3. A D gene is named only where the DNA matches it firmly. Size is omitted from some rows. Given values are once, few, many or a class for expanded clones.

v_call,clone_size,j_call,d_call,cdr3_aa,cdr3_nt
TRBV12-3/TRBV12-4,few,TRBJ2-3,-,CASSGLNPDTQYF,TGTGCCAGCAGTGGGCTAAACCCAGATACGCAGTATTTT
TRBV2,few,TRBJ2-1,-,CASGGIPYNEQFF,TGTGCCAGTGGGGGGATCCCCTACAATGAGCAGTTCTTC
TRBV25-1,-,TRBJ2-3,-,CASIRGSTDTQYF,TGTGCCAGCATAAGGGGAAGCACAGATACGCAGTATTTT
TRBV27,many,TRBJ2-5,-,CASRRIALGDYGAYF,TGTGCCAGCAGACGCATAGCGCTGGGGGATTATGGGGCGTACTTC
TRBV10-2,many,TRBJ2-1,-,CASSERSRSNEQFF,TGCGCCAGCAGTGAGCGGAGCCGCTCCAATGAGCAGTTCTTC
TRBV28,few,TRBJ1-2,TRBD1,CTSSSPSGGGSGDYTF,TGTACCAGCAGTTCCCCGTCAGGGGGTGGGAGTGGTGACTACACCTTC
TRBV29-1,-,TRBJ2-3,TRBD1,CSVEGGTGADTQYF,TGCAGCGTTGAAGGAGGGACAGGGGCAGATACGCAGTATTTT
TRBV20-1,many,TRBJ2-1,-,CSARDPESVYNEQFF,TGCAGTGCTAGAGACCCTGAGAGCGTCTACAATGAGCAGTTCTTC
TRBV2,-,TRBJ2-1,-,CASTLDSYNEQFF,TGTGCCAGCACCCTGGACTCTTACAATGAGCAGTTCTTC
TRBV7-2,-,TRBJ2-6,-,CASSPGLLTYSGANVPTF,TGTGCCAGCAGCCCCGGACTCCTTACATACTCTGGGGCCAACGTCCCGACTTTC
TRBV5-1,few,TRBJ2-5,-,CASSLFQGAYEQYF,TGCGCCAGCAGCTTGTTCCAGGGTGCCTACGAACAGTACTTC
TRBV12-3/TRBV12-4,few,TRBJ2-5,TRBD2,CATGLAGFSTQYF,TGTGCCACCGGACTAGCGGGTTTTTCGACCCAGTACTTC
TRBV7-9,once,TRBJ2-5,TRBD2,CASNTSGVQETQYF,TGTGCCAGCAACACTAGCGGGGTCCAAGAGACCCAGTACTTC
TRBV6-2/TRBV6-3,-,TRBJ2-5,-,CASSRTTGAETQYF,TGTGCCAGCAGCCGCACAACGGGAGCGGAGACCCAGTACTTC
TRBV20-1,few,TRBJ2-3,-,CSARDRMAPWRTDTQYF,TGCAGTGCTAGAGATCGTATGGCCCCCTGGAGAACAGATACGCAGTATTTT
TRBV28,-,TRBJ2-1,-,CASRGTFEQFF,TGTGCCAGCAGGGGGACATTTGAGCAGTTCTTC
TRBV24-1,-,TRBJ2-3,TRBD2,CATSDPLAGAKDTQYF,TGTGCCACCAGTGATCCTCTAGCGGGAGCAAAAGATACGCAGTATTTT
TRBV7-2,-,TRBJ2-5,-,CASSPLTGPETQYF,TGTGCCAGCAGCCCACTTACAGGGCCGGAGACCCAGTACTTC
TRBV6-5,many,TRBJ2-7,-,CASTSFGREQYF,TGTGCCAGCACGTCCTTTGGCCGCGAGCAGTACTTC
TRBV29-1,-,TRBJ2-7,-,CNVGLVNYEQYF,TGCAACGTTGGTTTGGTCAACTACGAGCAGTACTTC
TRBV7-9,few,TRBJ2-7,TRBD1,CASSLLGQGPHEQYF,TGTGCCAGCAGCTTACTGGGACAGGGGCCGCACGAGCAGTACTTC
TRBV6-6,few,TRBJ2-7,TRBD2,CASSYSPPSGIFYEQYF,TGTGCCAGCAGTTACTCGCCTCCTAGCGGGATTTTCTACGAGCAGTACTTC
TRBV12-3/TRBV12-4,few,TRBJ2-3,-,CAGGQSGTDTQYF,TGTGCTGGGGGGCAGAGCGGCACAGATACGCAGTATTTT
TRBV5-1,-,TRBJ2-1,-,CASSLASDGERFF,TGCGCCAGCAGCTTGGCCTCGGACGGTGAGCGGTTCTTC
TRBV7-2,-,TRBJ1-6,-,CAGSFSDSPLHF,TGTGCCGGCAGCTTCAGTGATTCACCCCTTCACTTT
TRBV3-1,-,TRBJ2-7,TRBD2,CASSQRTASGGEQYF,TGTGCCAGCAGCCAACGTACAGCTAGCGGAGGCGAGCAGTACTTC